The 22 T cell receptor beta chains in this list originate from one sample, sequenced in a study of blood T cells in healthy people across ages. A second about 7 to 12 cycle PCR used barcoded and J-beta primers. TCRdb re-analysed the 5' RACE reads in MiXCR, keeping a single row per CDR3 protein. The sample includes more than 1 million distinct CDR3 sequences, 35% to 55% of them seen just once. Sequenced sample: blood. All receptors derive from an older woman in good health.

This clonotype was observed a single time. A read error may account for a junction end that differs from germline. The CDR3 nucleotides read TGTGCCAGTAGCTTCAGGGGGCTCGGACCCCTCCACTTT. It codes for CASSFRGLGPLHF. The chain recombines TRBV7-9 with TRBJ1-6; 8 bases map to TRBD1. The CDR3 contains 13 residues. The germline V gene has CDR1 SEHNR and CDR2 FQNEAQ (reference sequence). Full variable domain (remainder filled in from reference TRBV7-9 and TRBJ1-6): DTGVSQNPRHKITKRGQNVTFRCDPISEHNRLYWYRQTLGQGPEFLTYFQNEAQLEKSRLLSDRFSAERPKGSFSTLEIQRTEQGDSAMYLCASSFRGLGPLHFGNGTRLTVT.

This clonotype was seen many times. The chain links TRBV28 to TRBJ2-7; 10 positions agree with TRBD2. This CDR3 has 16 residues. Germline values: CDR1 MDHEN, CDR2 SYDVKM. V shed 3 bases, J shed 7 bases, and the junction held 12 bases outside the gene matches. CDR3 nucleotides: TGTGCCAGCAGTTTTACCCCAGCGGGAGGGCTGGAAGAGCAGTACTTC. It encodes CASSFTPAGGLEEQYF.

The chain carries TRBV2 and TRBJ2-7; D is possibly TRBD2 (6 bases). Trimming left V 8 bases short and J 2 bases short, with 10 bases between. Germline V gene lookup returns CDR1 SNHLY and CDR2 FYNNEI. This CDR3 spans 12 amino acids. CDR3 sequence: CASEAGPYEQYF. DNA for the CDR3: TGTGCCAGCGAGGCGGGGCCCTACGAGCAGTACTTC.

The chain couples TRBV28 to TRBJ1-2; D perhaps matches TRBD1 (6 bases). The germline V gene has CDR1 MDHEN and CDR2 SYDVKM. The CDR3 runs 14 residues. With 2 bases removed from V and 4 bases from J, the gap between germline ends came to 11 bases. The CDR3 nucleotides read TGTGCCAGCAGTTTAATACAGGGTCTCTATGGCTACACCTTC. Translated: CASSLIQGLYGYTF.

CDR3 DNA sequence: TGTGCCAGCAGCGTAGCTACCGGAGGACAAGAGACCCAGTACTTC. This sequence encodes CASSVATGGQETQYF. J is TRBJ2-5 and V is TRBV9; weak D call: TRBD2 (5 bases). CDR1 SGDLS and CDR2 YYNGEE come from the germline V gene. V shed 0 bases and J shed 2 bases, with 11 bases lying between them. This CDR3 region has 15 residues.

The rearrangement links TRBV4-2 to TRBJ2-2, with 8 bases that match TRBD2. The V and J ends lost 0 bases and 7 bases, in that order; junction bases with no gene match: 4. Looked up from germline, CDR1 is LGHNA and CDR2 is YNFKEQ. There are 15 residues in the CDR3. The CDR3 nucleotides read TGTGCCAGCAGCCAAGACGGACTAGCAGTCGGGGAGCTGTTTTTT. Its protein product is CASSQDGLAVGELFF.

The chain recombines TRBV7-2 with TRBJ2-1; tentatively, D is TRBD2 (5 bases). The CDR3 extends over 14 amino acids. Trimming shortened V by 8 bases and J by 0 bases, and 11 bases separated the two germline ends. Germline-derived CDR1 and CDR2 are SGHTA and FQGNSA. The CDR3 nucleotides are TGTGCCAGCGCGTCGGGGAGCTCCTACAATGAGCAGTTCTTC. Residues: CASASGSSYNEQFF. Filled out from reference TRBV7-2 and TRBJ2-1, the complete variable domain reads GAGVSQSPSNKVTEKGKDVELRCDPISGHTALYWYRQSLGQGLEFLIYFQGNSAPDKSGLPSDRFSAERTGGSVSTLTIQRTQQEDSAVYLCASASGSSYNEQFFGPGTRLTVL.

J is TRBJ1-2 and V is TRBV29-1; 9 nucleotides agree with TRBD1. V was pared by 7 bases and J by 6 bases, with 12 bases of the junction left unmatched. The CDR3 contains 14 residues. The germline V gene encodes CDR1 SQVTM and CDR2 ANQGSEA. The CDR3 is CSAKEAGTGNGYTF. CDR3 in DNA: TGCAGCGCCAAAGAGGCCGGGACAGGGAATGGCTACACCTTC.

This clonotype was detected once. The chain employs TRBV24-1 and TRBJ2-1, with 9 bases aligning to TRBD2. This CDR3 is built from 16 residues. The germline CDR1 and CDR2 sequences are KGHDR and SFDVKD. Unmatched junction bases numbered 14, after V lost 6 bases and J lost 9 bases. Here the CDR3 DNA reads TGTGCCACCAGTATTAGCGGGAGAGGGGGAGGAAGTGAGCAGTTCTTC. Protein product: CATSISGRGGGSEQFF.

The table lists this clonotype with a few counts. The chain combines TRBV7-2 with TRBJ2-3; tentatively, D is TRBD2 (6 bases). V shed 6 bases and J shed 3 bases, with 19 bases lying between them. Germline CDR1 SGHTA, CDR2 FQGNSA. The CDR3 covers 16 residues. The CDR3 loop is CASRLTPGRTTDTQYF. The CDR3 bases are TGTGCCAGCAGACTTACCCCGGGGAGGACAACAGATACGCAGTATTTT.

The gene calls are TRBV5-8 and TRBJ2-7; 10 nucleotides line up with TRBD2. Per germline, CDR1 SGHTS and CDR2 YDEGEE. This CDR3 is built from 16 residues. Trimming removed 2 bases from V and 4 bases from J; junction bases left unmatched: 9. The CDR3 protein is CASSFPPLAGVYEQYF. The DNA of the CDR3 is TGTGCCAGCAGCTTCCCTCCTCTAGCGGGAGTTTACGAGCAGTACTTC.

This clonotype was found a few times. V usage is TRBV14 and J usage is TRBJ1-2; D unresolved. CDR3 length: 16 amino acids. Trimming cost V 0 bases and J 4 bases, with 15 bases left between them. Germline assignment: CDR1 SGHDN and CDR2 FVKESK. The CDR3 DNA is TGTGCCAGCAGCCAAGATAGAGCCGGCCGCTCCTATGGCTACACCTTC. Translating gives CASSQDRAGRSYGYTF.

The chain carries TRBV20-1 and TRBJ2-5; tentative D call: TRBD2 (6 bases). The end of the DNA fits TRBJ2-7 better, so the J call may be wrong. Germline values: CDR1 DFQATT, CDR2 SNEGSKA (reference sequence). The length of the CDR3 is 14 residues. DNA for the CDR3: TGCAGTGCTAGAGTGGGGGGAAACCCCTACGAGCAGTACTTC. This sequence encodes CSARVGGNPYEQYF.

This clonotype was seen more than once but under ten times. The DNA for the CDR3 is TGCAGTGCCCGATACCTTTGGGATGGACTAGCGGGAGAGCCAATCGTCGACAATGAGCAGTTCTTC. The encoded protein is CSARYLWDGLAGEPIVDNEQFF. The chain carries TRBV20-1 and TRBJ2-1, with 13 nucleotides matching TRBD2. J lost 5 bases, V lost 6 bases, and 28 bases had no gene match. Per the germline V gene, CDR1 is DFQATT and CDR2 is SNEGSKA (reference sequence). The CDR3 length is 22 residues.

This chain joins TRBV6-1 and TRBJ1-2; D is perhaps TRBD1 (6 bases). With 7 bases removed from V and 3 bases from J, the gap between germline ends came to 9 bases. The CDR3 length is 12 residues. Germline V gives CDR1 MNHNS, CDR2 SASEGT. As DNA, the CDR3 is TGTGCCAGCACGAGGGGGGACTATGGCTACACCTTC. This gives the protein CASTRGDYGYTF.

This clonotype was detected a few times. J is TRBJ2-4 and V is TRBV7-2, with 7 nucleotides matching TRBD2. The J call is doubtful: the DNA matches TRBJ2-7 better. There are 15 residues in the CDR3. Per germline, CDR1 SGHTA and CDR2 FQGNSA. CDR3 loop: CASSLGRTSAYEQYF. The CDR3 nucleotides read TGTGCCAGCAGCTTAGGTCGCACTAGCGCGTACGAGCAGTACTTC.

The table lists this clonotype with many counts. In DNA, the CDR3 is TGTGCCAGCAGCCCGGGACTAGCGGCTATTTCTGGGGCCAACGTCCTGACTTTC. It translates to CASSPGLAAISGANVLTF. This chain uses TRBV3-1 with TRBJ2-6; TRBD2 matches at 11 bases. Germline assignment: CDR1 LGHDT and CDR2 YNNKEL (reference sequence). The CDR3 has 18 amino acids. V was pared by 4 bases and J by 1 base, with 6 bases of the junction left unmatched. Using reference TRBV3-1 and TRBJ2-6 for the parts outside the CDR3, the full variable domain is DTAVSQTPKYLVTQMGNDKSIKCEQNLGHDTMYWYKQDSKKFLKIMFSYNNKELIINETVPNRFSPKSPDKAHLNLHINSLELGDSAVYFCASSPGLAAISGANVLTFGAGSRLTVL.

This clonotype was recorded a few times. The chain carries TRBV15 and TRBJ2-5, with a tentative D call TRBD1 (5 bases). The last part of the DNA fits TRBJ2-7 better; the J call may be wrong. The CDR3 consists of 14 residues. The germline V gene encodes CDR1 LNHNV and CDR2 YYDKDF (reference sequence). The CDR3 sequence is CATSRDREFYEQYF. CDR3 bases: TGTGCCACCAGCAGAGACAGGGAATTCTACGAGCAGTACTTC.

The chain links TRBV7-6 to TRBJ2-2; the match to TRBD2 covers 7 bases. CDR3 size: 15 residues. V lost 3 bases, J lost 4 bases, and 5 bases stayed unmatched. CDR1 and CDR2 from the germline V gene are SGHVS and FNYEAQ. The CDR3 protein is CASSLLASGTGELFF. Here the CDR3 DNA reads TGTGCCAGCAGCTTGCTGGCTAGCGGCACCGGGGAGCTGTTTTTT.

V is TRBV28 and J is TRBJ2-4; 8 nucleotides match TRBD2. Per the germline V gene, CDR1 is MDHEN and CDR2 is SYDVKM. This CDR3 contains 15 residues. The J segment lost 13 bases and the V segment lost 5 bases, leaving 16 bases of the junction unmatched. The CDR3 DNA follows: TGTGCCAGCAGTGCTGGACGAGCGGGAGTGGGTGAGCAGTACTTC. Amino acid sequence: CASSAGRAGVGEQYF.

This chain connects TRBV12-3 or TRBV12-4 to TRBJ1-1; perhaps TRBD1 as D (6 bases). The CDR3 has 13 residues. V was trimmed by 4 bases and J by 6 bases, leaving 12 bases between them. The CDR3 spells CASSSTGSPEAFF. In DNA, the CDR3 is TGTGCCAGCAGTTCCACAGGGTCGCCTGAAGCTTTCTTT.

The sample holds a few counts of this clonotype. The V gene is TRBV4-1, the J gene TRBJ2-1, with D possibly TRBD2 on 6 matching bases. Trimming pared 2 bases from V and 7 bases from J, leaving 12 bases between. CDR3 size: 14 residues. The V gene's germline CDR1 is MGHRA and CDR2 YSYEKL. CDR3 sequence (DNA): TGCGCCAGCAGCCAACCCGGGAGTAGGAATGAGCAGTTCTTC. Translating gives CASSQPGSRNEQFF.